This T cell receptor beta chain was observed in a study of monozygotic twins with inflammatory bowel disease. Whole-study results and caveats: IBD patients showed reduced TCRbeta diversity (inverse Simpson) versus healthy co-twins.

TCRdb reprocessed the 5' RACE reads and keeps a single row for each CDR3 protein, giving no DNA. The table gives approximately 390,000 distinct CDR3 sequences; the top ten clones make up more than 2% of it. Germline V lookup: CDR1 MNHNS, CDR2 SASEGT. The CDR3 consists of 17 residues. Turning to this clonotype: Its antigen is currently unknown.

Sequenced sample: blood. The origin of this receptor is a human donor with ulcerative colitis or Crohn's disease, or a healthy co-twin of an affected twin (not recorded which). The rearrangement uses TRBV6-1 and TRBJ2-3; there is no DNA to check the TCRdb D call of TRBD2. The CDR3 spells CASSLVGRGAWTDTQYF.